Below, 4 T cell receptor beta chains from the same sample are listed, as sequenced in a study of long-term antiretroviral therapy in people with HIV. Researchers ran immunoSEQ v3.0 at survey level. Using immunoSEQ multiplex PCR, the repertoire was profiled, and TCRdb retains in-frame clones only, with some absent. This table holds roughly 23,000 clones, around 86% found once. The material sequenced was unsorted PBMCs, taken 1.8 years before starting antiretroviral therapy. The receptors here all came from a woman aged 25 to 39 with HIV.

Here the CDR3 reads CASSLGLLNSNEQFF. The CDR3 DNA sequence: TGCGCCAGCAGCTTGGGCCTACTGAACAGCAATGAGCAGTTCTTC. V usage is TRBV5-1 and J usage is TRBJ2-1; D not certain. The V gene lost 0 bases and the J gene lost 6 bases, with 13 bases spanning the gap. The CDR3 runs 15 residues. Germline assignment: CDR1 SGHRS and CDR2 YFSETQ. The full variable domain, completed using reference TRBV5-1 and TRBJ2-1, is KAGVTQTPRYLIKTRGQQVTLSCSPISGHRSVSWYQQTPGQGLQFLFEYFSETQRNKGNFPGRFSGRQFSNSRSEMNVSTLELGDSALYLCASSLGLLNSNEQFFGPGTRLTVL.

The gene calls are TRBV6-5 and TRBJ1-4, with 9 bases aligning to TRBD1. The CDR3 length is 14 residues. The J segment lost 6 bases and the V segment lost 5 bases, leaving 4 bases of the junction unmatched. CDR1 is MNHEY, CDR2 SVGAGI, per germline. CDR3 sequence: CASSRGQGDEKLFF. CDR3 DNA: TGTGCCAGCAGTCGGGGACAGGGCGATGAAAAACTGTTTTTT.

CDR3 in DNA: TGTGCCAGCAGCTATGAAAGGGGGGGGAACTCTAATTCACCCCTCCACTTT. Translation gives CASSYERGGNSNSPLHF. The chain uses TRBV5-5 and TRBJ1-6; D is perhaps TRBD1 (6 bases). The CDR3 covers 17 residues. In germline, CDR1 is SGHKS, CDR2 YYEKEE (reference sequence). Trimming took 3 bases from V and 6 from J, leaving 19 bases between them. The entire variable domain, with the rest obtained from reference TRBV5-5 and TRBJ1-6, is as follows: DAGVTQSPTHLIKTRGQQVTLRCSPISGHKSVSWYQQVLGQGPQFIFQYYEKEERGRGNFPDRFSARQFPNYSSELNVNALLLGDSALYLCASSYERGGNSNSPLHFGNGTRLTVT.

The chain links TRBV30 to TRBJ1-1, with D possibly matching TRBD1 (5 bases). Germline CDR1 reads GTSNPN; CDR2 reads SVGIG (reference sequence). Deletions cut 3 bases from V and 4 bases from J, with 9 bases between. CDR3 size: 12 residues. Written as DNA, the CDR3 is TGTGCCTGGAGCTGGCAGGGCACTGAAGCTTTCTTT. It translates to CAWSWQGTEAFF.